This T cell receptor beta chain appears in the sequencing data of a study of blood T cell repertoires in COVID-19. Repertoires were generated with immunoSEQ multiplex PCR, while TCRdb's copy carries only in-frame clones and drops some. The sample lists tens of thousands of clones, roughly four fifths occurring once. The CDR3 sequence is 15 residues long. Between the trimmed V and J ends, which lost 2 bases and 6 bases, there was a span of 16 bases. Germline V gene data show CDR1 as SGHVS and CDR2 as FQNEAQ. This TCR was sampled from a man aged 45-65 years with active or convalescent COVID-19. The V gene is TRBV7-8, the J gene TRBJ1-1; no clear D. Sample: peripheral blood. CDR3 sequence reads: CASSLMELGSAEAFF. Written as DNA, the CDR3 is TGTGCCAGCAGCTTAATGGAATTGGGGAGCGCTGAAGCTTTCTTT.